Listed here are 20 T cell receptor beta chains from one sample, sequenced in a study of OX40 agonist ivuxolimab in advanced cancers. Receptor amplification or capture employed the immunoSEQ multiplex PCR assay. Here the immuneACCESS table is served through TCRdb, limited to in-frame sequences with V and J called. Missing clones are a known gap in these copies; in checked studies unresolved V genes cover under half, and the rest lacks a known reason. Across this sample there are 85,000 or so clones, with 80% to 90% seen only once. The top ten clonotypes cover around 2% of the sample. The input for sequencing was CD4+ or CD8+ T cells sorted from blood, taken in a trial of the OX40 agonist ivuxolimab. These receptors all come from an adult with an advanced solid tumor such as melanoma, head and neck, liver or kidney cancer.

The chain employs TRBV5-5 and TRBJ1-1; possible D gene TRBD1, 5 bases. Trimming cost V 4 bases and J 0 bases, with 13 bases left between them. CDR1 is SGHKS and CDR2 is YYEKEE in the germline V gene (reference sequence). The CDR3 is made up of 15 amino acids. The CDR3 here is CASSTYDRMNTEAFF. As DNA, the CDR3 is TGTGCCAGCAGCACCTATGACAGAATGAACACTGAAGCTTTCTTT.

This chain uses TRBV6-1 with TRBJ1-3; 10 bases agree with TRBD1. This CDR3 region has 19 residues. The trim removed 2 bases at V and 5 bases at J, leaving 15 bases unmatched. Germline lookup yields CDR1 MNHNS and CDR2 SASEGT. CDR3 protein: CASSEKEWDRGAVRNTIYF. The DNA of the CDR3 is TGTGCCAGCAGTGAAAAGGAATGGGACAGGGGAGCTGTAAGAAACACCATATATTTT.

The rearrangement uses TRBV28 and TRBJ1-2, with D tentatively TRBD1 (5 bases). V dropped 3 bases and J dropped 3 bases, with 11 bases sitting between them. The CDR3 runs to 14 residues. Germline V CDR1 and CDR2: MDHEN, SYDVKM. The CDR3 loop reads CASSLVQGDYGYTF. In nucleotides, the CDR3 is TGTGCCAGCAGTTTGGTCCAGGGTGACTATGGCTACACCTTC.

The genes are TRBV7-2 and TRBJ2-5, with 11 bases aligning to TRBD2. The CDR3 totals 16 residues. V lost 5 bases to trimming and J lost 3 bases; unmatched junction nucleotides: 8. CDR1 and CDR2 from the germline V gene are SGHTA and FQGNSA. CDR3 nucleotide sequence: TGTGCCAGCAGCCTTAGTAGCGGGGGGGCCGAAGAGACCCAGTACTTC. It encodes CASSLSSGGAEETQYF.

The V and J genes are TRBV7-9 and TRBJ2-7; D remains unclear. V was trimmed by 7 bases and J by 3 bases, leaving 10 bases between them. The CDR3 is 12 residues long. Looked up from germline, CDR1 is SEHNR and CDR2 is FQNEAQ (reference sequence). The CDR3 region has the DNA TGTGCCAGCACCCTCGGTGGCTACGAGCAGTACTTC. Protein product: CASTLGGYEQYF.

The rearrangement links TRBV28 to TRBJ2-5, with 7 positions matching TRBD2. V was pared by 5 bases and J by 3 bases, with 6 bases of the junction left unmatched. Germline values: CDR1 MDHEN, CDR2 SYDVKM. This CDR3 has 14 amino acids. As DNA, the CDR3 is TGTGCCAGCAGTGGTCAGCGGGGAGAAGAGACCCAGTACTTC. Encoded protein: CASSGQRGEETQYF.

V usage is TRBV12-1 and J usage is TRBJ2-1; TRBD2 was called by the table and not checked on the DNA. TRBV12-1 is marked as a pseudogene. This CDR3 has 14 residues. The chain's CDR3 is CASSRESLFNEQFF. The CDR3 nucleotides read TGTGCCAGCAGCCGAGAATCTCTATTCAATGAGCAGTTCTTC.

The V call is TRBV7-9, the J call TRBJ1-5; 9 positions agree with TRBD1. CDR1 is SEHNR, CDR2 FQNEAQ, per germline (reference sequence). The V and J ends lost 5 bases and 5 bases, in that order; junction bases with no gene match: 7. The CDR3 spans 15 residues. The CDR3 loop is CASSITGGRYQPQHF. CDR3 coding DNA: TGTGCCAGCAGCATCACAGGGGGCCGCTATCAGCCCCAGCATTTT.

CDR3 in DNA: TGTGCCAGCAGCGTAAAGCGTCTCGGGGCCCCCTACAATGAGCAGTTCTTC. Amino acid sequence: CASSVKRLGAPYNEQFF. The V call is TRBV13, the J call TRBJ2-1; TRBD1 or TRBD2 may be the D gene (5 bases each). The V and J ends lost 5 bases and 2 bases respectively, with 19 bases between them. The CDR3 has 17 residues. Germline V lookup: CDR1 PRHDT, CDR2 FYEKMQ (reference sequence). The whole variable domain, filled in from reference TRBV13 and TRBJ2-1, reads AAGVIQSPRHLIKEKRETATLKCYPIPRHDTVYWYQQGPGQDPQFLISFYEKMQSDKGSIPDRFSAQQFSDYHSELNMSSLELGDSALYFCASSVKRLGAPYNEQFFGPGTRLTVL.

In this sample, this clone turned up a few times. The chain combines TRBV7-3 with TRBJ1-2; D is possibly TRBD1 (5 bases). CDR3 length: 11 residues. Per germline, CDR1 SGHTA and CDR2 FQGTGA. Trimming stripped 9 bases from V and 7 bases from J, with 12 bases between. In DNA, the CDR3 is TGTGCCAGTGGCCAGGGTGGTGGCTACACCTTC. Its protein is CASGQGGGYTF.

This clone has a single count. The genes are TRBV28 and TRBJ1-5, with D tentatively TRBD1 (5 bases). CDR3 length equals 14 residues. V dropped 2 bases and J dropped 1 base, with 6 bases sitting between them. Germline V gives CDR1 MDHEN, CDR2 SYDVKM. The CDR3 region has the DNA TGTGCCAGCAGTTTAGCAGGGAGCAATCAGCCCCAGCATTTT. It yields the protein CASSLAGSNQPQHF.

CDR3 residues: CASSPEGATNEKLFF. In DNA form, the CDR3 reads TGTGCCAGCTCACCGGAAGGAGCAACTAATGAAAAACTGTTTTTT. V and J are TRBV18 and TRBJ1-4; D gene unclear. V lost 3 bases and J lost 0, with 8 bases in between. Germline V gene data show CDR1 as KGHSH and CDR2 as LQKENI. This CDR3 spans 15 amino acids.

The V and J genes are TRBV7-9 and TRBJ2-3; D unresolved. Germline V CDR1 and CDR2: SEHNR, FQNEAQ (reference sequence). V dropped 2 bases and J dropped 0 bases, with 15 bases sitting between them. This CDR3 comprises 17 residues. In DNA, the CDR3 is TGTGCCAGCAGCTTACCCCCGGTGGCCAAGAGCACAGATACGCAGTATTTT. Its translation is CASSLPPVAKSTDTQYF.

This sequence joins TRBV6-6 and TRBJ2-1; no clear D. The ends were cut back, 2 bases at V and 8 bases at J, with 19 bases in the middle. The CDR3 contains 16 residues. Germline V gene lookup returns CDR1 MNHNY and CDR2 SVGAGI (reference sequence). The CDR3: CASSYPQVGQRDEQFF. The CDR3 nucleotides are TGTGCCAGCAGTTACCCGCAGGTGGGTCAGAGAGATGAGCAGTTCTTC.

The J gene is TRBJ2-5, the V gene TRBV20-1, with no clear D. Trimming stripped 3 bases from V and 3 bases from J, with 5 bases between. Per the germline V gene, CDR1 is DFQATT and CDR2 is SNEGSKA (reference sequence). The CDR3 is 11 amino acids. The CDR3 DNA is TGCAGTGCTAGTAGGAAAGAGACCCAGTACTTC. Translating gives CSASRKETQYF.

A few counts support this clone. This rearrangement joins TRBV9 to TRBJ1-1; D remains unclear. CDR3 length: 13 amino acids. Germline CDR1 reads SGDLS; CDR2 reads YYNGEE. V was pared by 6 bases and J by 1 base, with 10 bases between. The CDR3 DNA is TGTGCCAGCACCGGGCAGACGAACACTGAAGCTTTCTTT. This encodes CASTGQTNTEAFF.

This clone has a single count. The chain links TRBV7-2 to TRBJ1-2; 7 positions agree with TRBD1. The CDR3 has 14 amino acids. After removal of 0 bases from V and 4 bases from J, the junction contained 2 bases not matched to a gene. Germline V CDR1 and CDR2: SGHTA, FQGNSA. The CDR3 region has the DNA TGTGCCAGCAGCTTAGCCAGGGGGATCTATGGCTACACCTTC. Translated, it gives CASSLARGIYGYTF. The complete variable domain, with remaining parts taken from reference TRBV7-2 and TRBJ1-2, reads GAGVSQSPSNKVTEKGKDVELRCDPISGHTALYWYRQSLGQGLEFLIYFQGNSAPDKSGLPSDRFSAERTGGSVSTLTIQRTQQEDSAVYLCASSLARGIYGYTFGSGTRLTVV.

As regards this clone: In the same sample, other DNA sequences code for this CDR3. This chain joins TRBV5-1 and TRBJ2-3, with D unresolved. Germline V lookup: CDR1 SGHRS, CDR2 YFSETQ. This CDR3 has 12 residues. The V end lost 2 bases, the J end lost 0 bases, and 1 base lay between the germline ends. CDR3 bases: TGCGCCAGCAGCTTCAGCACAGATACGCAGTATTTT. This sequence encodes CASSFSTDTQYF.

This clone was seen only a few times. The V gene is TRBV30, the J gene TRBJ1-6; 9 bases agree with TRBD1. The CDR3 extends over 13 amino acids. Germline V lookup: CDR1 GTSNPN, CDR2 SVGIG (reference sequence). J gave up 8 bases and V 5 bases, and 4 bases lay outside the gene matches. In nucleotides, the CDR3 is TGTGCCTGGTTTACAGGGGGCGATTCACCCCTCCACTTT. Translating it yields CAWFTGGDSPLHF.

J is TRBJ2-3 and V is TRBV5-1, with D possibly being TRBD2 (5 bases). CDR3 length: 17 residues. Trimming cost V 0 bases and J 2 bases, with 16 bases left between them. Germline-derived CDR1 and CDR2 are SGHRS and YFSETQ. The CDR3 region has the DNA TGCGCCAGCAGCTTGGGTGGGATCGGGATACCCACAGATACGCAGTATTTT. Translation gives CASSLGGIGIPTDTQYF.